This T cell receptor (beta chain) comes out of a study of vaccination effects on CD4 cells after COVID-19. Study in general: The median interval between the second dose and post-vaccine sampling was 72 days.

This clone was counted between two and nine times. What it binds is not known. Data came from immunoSEQ multiplex PCR; TCRdb stores just in-frame clones and leaves some out. In the table there are approximately 38,000 clones, around 73% of which are singletons. Once cultured for roughly 10 days, the cells underwent separation to obtain CD4+ T cells. BNT162b2 vaccine or mRNA-1273 vaccine was given to participants in two doses. Nucleocapsid antibodies stayed negative before and after vaccination, showing no earlier SARS-CoV-2 infection. Half-medium replacement with IL-2 medium occurred on days 3 and 7. In germline, CDR1 is KGHSH, CDR2 LQKENI. This CDR3 is 15 amino acids long. V lost 1 base, J lost 1 base, and 5 bases lay in between.

The chain is built from TRBV18 and TRBJ1-6; D is perhaps TRBD1 (5 bases). This sequence originates from a human donor who received a COVID-19 vaccine. The sample in question was CD4+ T cells from PBMCs cultured without peptide, obtained after COVID-19 vaccination. The CDR3 DNA reads as TGTGCCAGCTCACCACAGGGGTCCTATAATTCACCCCTCCACTTT. This codes for CASSPQGSYNSPLHF. The whole variable domain, remainder taken from reference TRBV18 and TRBJ1-6, is NAGVMQNPRHLVRRRGQEARLRCSPMKGHSHVYWYRQLPEEGLKFMVYLQKENIIDESGMPKERFSAEFPKEGPSILRIQQVVRGDSAAYFCASSPQGSYNSPLHFGNGTRLTVT.